The rows below give T cell receptor beta chains drawn from one sample of a study of blood T cells in healthy people across ages. TCRdb redid the calling of the 5' RACE reads with MiXCR, one entry per CDR3 protein. Here the sample spans about 800,000 distinct CDR3 sequences, around 25% being singletons. The same data also went into a second study, on T cells of mothers and their children.

Input material: blood. These receptors all come from a boy younger than 18 in good health. Each CDR3 is given with its conserved first and last residue. The D gene is left open where the match is weak. Rows may omit the clone size; those that give it use once, few, many or a size class.

V: TRBV20-1; size: few; D: -; J: TRBJ1-2; CDR3: CSARSPRGDYGYTF; DNA: TGCAGTGCTAGGTCCCCCAGGGGCGACTATGGCTACACCTTC
V: TRBV29-1; size: -; D: -; J: TRBJ2-5; CDR3: CSVLGPRETQYF; DNA: TGCAGCGTTTTAGGGCCTCGGGAGACCCAGTACTTC
V: TRBV7-3; size: few; D: -; J: TRBJ2-3; CDR3: CASSPPDDTQYF; DNA: TGTGCCAGCAGCCCCCCGGACGATACGCAGTATTTT
V: TRBV2; size: few; D: -; J: TRBJ2-1; CDR3: CASSRGQEYEQFF; DNA: TGTGCCAGCAGTCGGGGGCAGGAGTATGAGCAGTTCTTC
V: TRBV7-9; size: -; D: -; J: TRBJ1-5; CDR3: CASSERGPRPQHF; DNA: TGTGCCAGCAGCGAGCGCGGGCCCCGGCCCCAGCATTTT
V: TRBV6-1; size: few; D: TRBD2; J: TRBJ2-2; CDR3: CASSLPLAGDSNTGELFF; DNA: TGTGCCAGCAGCCTCCCTCTAGCGGGGGATTCGAACACCGGGGAGCTGTTTTTT
V: TRBV29-1; size: few; D: -; J: TRBJ1-1; CDR3: CSVEDRPAGF; DNA: TGCAGCGTTGAAGATCGGCCGGCCGGATTT
V: TRBV6-5; size: -; D: -; J: TRBJ2-7; CDR3: CASSYGAGNYEQYF; DNA: TGTGCCAGCAGTTACGGCGCGGGGAACTACGAGCAGTACTTC
V: TRBV11-2; size: few; D: -; J: TRBJ1-2; CDR3: CASSSQMEGPGGTF; DNA: TGTGCCAGCAGCTCACAGATGGAGGGACCGGGGGGCACCTTC
V: TRBV19; size: -; D: -; J: TRBJ1-1; CDR3: CASSGGLGLNTEAFF; DNA: TGTGCCAGTAGTGGTGGTCTGGGATTGAACACTGAAGCTTTCTTT
V: TRBV21-1; size: -; D: -; J: TRBJ1-2; CDR3: CASSQEESAF; DNA: TGTGCCAGCAGCCAAGAGGAGTCCGCCTTC
V: TRBV20-1; size: -; D: TRBD2; J: TRBJ2-1; CDR3: CSAPLAGVWNEQFF; DNA: TGCAGTGCCCCTCTAGCGGGAGTGTGGAATGAGCAGTTCTTC
V: TRBV12-3/TRBV12-4; size: few; D: -; J: TRBJ1-2; CDR3: CASSVRDVNYGYTF; DNA: TGTGCCAGCAGTGTCCGGGACGTAAACTATGGCTACACCTTC
V: TRBV2; size: -; D: -; J: TRBJ2-3; CDR3: CASSERAAGTDTQYF; DNA: TGTGCCAGCAGTGAAAGGGCAGCTGGCACAGATACGCAGTATTTT
V: TRBV12-3/TRBV12-4; size: few; D: -; J: TRBJ1-6; CDR3: CASSSRATYNSPLHF; DNA: TGTGCCAGCAGTTCCAGGGCTACCTATAATTCACCCCTCCACTTT
V: TRBV7-2; size: -; D: -; J: TRBJ2-1; CDR3: CASSPRSGVIPNEQFF; DNA: TGTGCCAGCAGCCCTCGGAGCGGAGTAATTCCCAATGAGCAGTTCTTC
V: TRBV20-1; size: -; D: TRBD1; J: TRBJ1-3; CDR3: CSARIGTGWSGNTIYF; DNA: TGCAGTGCCCGAATCGGGACAGGATGGTCTGGAAACACCATATATTTT
V: TRBV25-1; size: few; D: -; J: TRBJ2-1; CDR3: CASSVQFYEQFF; DNA: TGTGCCAGCAGTGTACAGTTTTATGAGCAGTTCTTC
V: TRBV28; size: -; D: TRBD1; J: TRBJ2-7; CDR3: CASGKTGTTYEQYF; DNA: TGTGCCAGCGGTAAGACAGGGACAACCTACGAGCAGTACTTC
V: TRBV2; size: -; D: -; J: TRBJ2-6; CDR3: CASSEGRESGANVLTF; DNA: TGTGCCAGCAGTGAAGGGAGGGAATCTGGGGCCAACGTCCTGACTTTC
V: TRBV4-1; size: -; D: -; J: TRBJ2-1; CDR3: CASSVSEGHNEQFF; DNA: TGCGCCAGCAGCGTTAGCGAAGGACACAATGAGCAGTTCTTC
V: TRBV6-1; size: once; D: TRBD1; J: TRBJ1-5; CDR3: CASILWGQGQPQHF; DNA: TGTGCCAGCATTCTATGGGGACAGGGGCAGCCCCAGCATTTT
V: TRBV20-1; size: -; D: TRBD1; J: TRBJ1-2; CDR3: CSARTTGTGSRGYTF; DNA: TGCAGTGCTAGGACCACCGGGACAGGGTCTCGTGGCTACACCTTC
V: TRBV20-1; size: few; D: TRBD2; J: TRBJ2-7; CDR3: CSATGLAPYEQYF; DNA: TGCAGTGCTACGGGACTAGCGCCCTACGAGCAGTACTTC
V: TRBV2; size: -; D: -; J: TRBJ2-1; CDR3: CASSEDFSPYNEQFF; DNA: TGTGCCAGCAGTGAGGACTTTTCACCCTACAATGAGCAGTTCTTC
V: TRBV28; size: few; D: -; J: TRBJ2-5; CDR3: CATQPMGRQYF; DNA: TGTGCCACCCAACCGATGGGACGGCAGTACTTC
V: TRBV20-1; size: -; D: TRBD1; J: TRBJ2-4; CDR3: CSAIGTGVANIQYF; DNA: TGCAGTGCTATCGGGACAGGGGTTGCAAACATTCAGTACTTC
V: TRBV15; size: few; D: TRBD2; J: TRBJ2-1; CDR3: CATSSELPGLAGRHNEQFF; DNA: TGTGCCACCAGCAGCGAGTTGCCGGGACTAGCGGGCCGACACAATGAGCAGTTCTTC
V: TRBV9; size: -; D: TRBD2; J: TRBJ2-4; CDR3: CASSETSDKNIQYF; DNA: TGTGCCAGCAGCGAGACTAGCGACAAAAACATTCAGTACTTC
V: TRBV5-1; size: few; D: TRBD1; J: TRBJ2-7; CDR3: CASSLAVDRGSEQYF; DNA: TGCGCCAGCAGCTTGGCCGTCGACAGGGGATCCGAGCAGTACTTC
V: TRBV11-2; size: -; D: TRBD2; J: TRBJ2-5; CDR3: CASSHLSWGTRLQETQYF; DNA: TGTGCCAGCAGCCACCTCAGTTGGGGGACTAGACTCCAAGAGACCCAGTACTTC
V: TRBV3-1; size: once; D: TRBD1; J: TRBJ2-7; CDR3: CASSPIGGVSYEQYF; DNA: TGTGCCAGCAGCCCGATAGGGGGCGTCTCCTACGAGCAGTACTTC
V: TRBV5-1; size: few; D: -; J: TRBJ2-7; CDR3: CASSLWDGAYEQYF; DNA: TGCGCCAGCAGCCTATGGGACGGGGCCTACGAGCAGTACTTC
V: TRBV6-6; size: few; D: -; J: TRBJ2-5; CDR3: CASSPEPQETQYF; DNA: TGTGCCAGCAGCCCAGAACCCCAAGAGACCCAGTACTTC
V: TRBV18; size: many; D: -; J: TRBJ2-7; CDR3: CASSRGPYYEQYF; DNA: TGTGCCAGCTCCCGGGGACCGTACTACGAGCAGTACTTC
V: TRBV29-1; size: -; D: TRBD1; J: TRBJ2-7; CDR3: CSVVRDSNSYEQYF; DNA: TGCAGCGTTGTTCGGGACAGTAACTCCTACGAGCAGTACTTC
V: TRBV14; size: -; D: -; J: TRBJ2-1; CDR3: CASSHRDTHNEQFF; DNA: TGTGCCAGCAGCCACCGGGACACCCACAATGAGCAGTTCTTC
V: TRBV10-3; size: -; D: TRBD1; J: TRBJ2-7; CDR3: CASKRDGAGGEQYF; DNA: TGTGCCTCAAAAAGGGACGGGGCAGGGGGCGAGCAGTACTTC
V: TRBV30; size: -; D: TRBD1; J: TRBJ2-1; CDR3: CAWHDRDRGDNEQFF; DNA: TGTGCCTGGCACGACCGGGACAGGGGCGACAATGAGCAGTTCTTC
V: TRBV19; size: -; D: -; J: TRBJ2-3; CDR3: CASSIGAGTDTQYF; DNA: TGTGCCAGTAGTATAGGAGCCGGCACAGATACGCAGTATTTT
V: TRBV18; size: few; D: TRBD1; J: TRBJ1-2; CDR3: CASSPGTGVDYGYTF; DNA: TGTGCCAGCTCACCTGGGACAGGGGTTGACTATGGCTACACCTTC
V: TRBV18; size: -; D: -; J: TRBJ2-4; CDR3: CASSDQNIQYF; DNA: TGTGCCAGCTCTGATCAAAACATTCAGTACTTC
V: TRBV7-2; size: -; D: -; J: TRBJ2-2; CDR3: CASSFQGGHRATGELFF; DNA: TGTGCCAGCAGCTTCCAAGGCGGACACCGGGCTACCGGGGAGCTGTTTTTT
V: TRBV27; size: few; D: -; J: TRBJ2-3; CDR3: CASSLMGGAGTDTQYF; DNA: TGTGCCAGCAGTTTGATGGGGGGCGCGGGCACAGATACGCAGTATTTT
V: TRBV28; size: -; D: -; J: TRBJ2-7; CDR3: CASSSLSVHEQYF; DNA: TGTGCCAGCAGTTCCCTCAGCGTCCACGAGCAGTACTTC
V: TRBV20-1; size: -; D: TRBD1; J: TRBJ1-5; CDR3: CSARDIKFEGTASNQPQHF; DNA: TGCAGTGCTAGAGATATAAAATTCGAGGGGACAGCTTCCAATCAGCCCCAGCATTTT
V: TRBV7-2; size: -; D: TRBD1; J: TRBJ2-1; CDR3: CASTVSGQGAREQFF; DNA: TGTGCCAGCACTGTTTCGGGACAGGGGGCTAGGGAGCAGTTCTTC
V: TRBV20-1; size: -; D: TRBD2; J: TRBJ2-4; CDR3: CSARVGLAGALAKNIQYF; DNA: TGCAGTGCTAGAGTAGGGCTAGCGGGGGCCTTAGCCAAAAACATCCAGTACTTC
V: TRBV27; size: -; D: TRBD2; J: TRBJ2-7; CDR3: CASSVGRVYEQYF; DNA: TGTGCCAGCAGTGTCGGGAGGGTCTACGAGCAGTACTTC
V: TRBV11-3; size: many; D: TRBD2; J: TRBJ2-1; CDR3: CASSAASGGNYNEQFF; DNA: TGTGCCAGCAGCGCTGCTAGCGGGGGAAACTACAATGAGCAGTTCTTC
V: TRBV30; size: -; D: -; J: TRBJ2-3; CDR3: CAWSPPGDIFTDTQYF; DNA: TGTGCCTGGAGTCCCCCCGGGGACATTTTCACAGATACGCAGTATTTT
V: TRBV12-3/TRBV12-4; size: -; D: TRBD2; J: TRBJ2-2; CDR3: CASTGTSITGELFF; DNA: TGTGCCAGCACAGGGACTAGCATCACCGGGGAACTGTTTTTT
V: TRBV7-9; size: few; D: -; J: TRBJ2-5; CDR3: CASSLVGPSETQYF; DNA: TGTGCCAGCAGCTTAGTGGGGCCATCGGAGACCCAGTACTTC
V: TRBV12-3/TRBV12-4; size: -; D: -; J: TRBJ1-2; CDR3: CASSLTGRNYGYTF; DNA: TGTGCCAGCAGTCTAACAGGGAGAAACTATGGCTACACCTTC
V: TRBV30; size: few; D: TRBD1; J: TRBJ2-4; CDR3: CACARQGAKNIQYF; DNA: TGTGCCTGTGCAAGACAGGGGGCCAAAAACATTCAGTACTTC
V: TRBV12-3/TRBV12-4; size: few; D: -; J: TRBJ2-6; CDR3: CASSFRGTQNSGANVLTF; DNA: TGTGCCAGCAGTTTTCGCGGGACACAGAACTCTGGGGCCAACGTCCTGACTTTC
V: TRBV7-8; size: -; D: -; J: TRBJ2-2; CDR3: CASSSLDGTGELFF; DNA: TGTGCCAGCAGCTCCCTGGACGGCACCGGGGAGCTGTTTTTT